The 27 T cell receptor beta chains below were found in one sample sequenced in a study of beta chain features in type 1 diabetes. Broader study findings: Moderately but significantly shorter TCRB CDR3s were found in Type 1 diabetes patients in all four CD4+ subsets.

Their specific antigens are unknown. Every bit of the isolated RNA underwent reverse transcription, so sequencing read expressed TCRB transcripts. Clones were read by immunoSEQ multiplex PCR, and TCRdb kept only the in-frame ones, dropping some. The data hold 95,000 to 150,000 clones, with about 16% observed a single time. Source material: central memory CD4+ T cells from blood. Receptors were obtained from a man aged 30 to 39 with type 1 diabetes.

V gene TRBV18 combines with J gene TRBJ1-2; the D is unclear. Germline V CDR1 and CDR2: KGHSH, LQKENI. The CDR3 length is 14 residues. V lost 2 bases, J lost 2 bases, and 9 bases lay in between. The CDR3 DNA reads as TGTGCCAGCTCACCAAGCGACACAAACTATGGCTACACCTTC. Its protein is CASSPSDTNYGYTF.

In its sample, this clone was seen many times. The V gene is TRBV5-8, the J gene TRBJ1-2, with unresolved D. Trimming stripped 4 bases from V and 8 bases from J, with 9 bases between. The CDR3 runs to 11 residues. Germline V gene data show CDR1 as SGHTS and CDR2 as YDEGEE. CDR3 DNA: TGTGCCAGCAGCCTCTACGCCGGCTACACCTTC. It translates to CASSLYAGYTF.

This chain links TRBV27 with TRBJ2-6, with TRBD1 identical over 10 bases. The CDR3 loop spans 17 amino acids. J gave up 0 bases and V 4 bases, and 3 bases lay outside the gene matches. CDR1 and CDR2 (germline): MNHEY, SMNVEV (reference sequence). CDR3 sequence reads: CASSSWTGGSGANVLTF. The DNA for the CDR3 is TGTGCCAGCAGTTCCTGGACAGGGGGCTCTGGGGCCAACGTCCTGACTTTC.

The chain has TRBV4-1 and TRBJ2-5; perhaps TRBD1 as D (6 bases). Germline CDR1 is MGHRA and CDR2 is YSYEKL. Trimming shortened V by 4 bases and J by 1 base, and 13 bases separated the two germline ends. The CDR3 consists of 15 residues. The CDR3: CASSRSRQVQETQYF. The CDR3 nucleotides read TGCGCCAGCAGCCGTTCCAGACAGGTCCAAGAGACCCAGTACTTC.

This chain joins TRBV9 and TRBJ1-3, with unresolved D. CDR1 SGDLS and CDR2 YYNGEE come from the germline V gene. V lost 3 bases, J lost 3 bases, and 10 bases lay in between. This CDR3 has 14 residues. CDR3 nucleotide sequence: TGTGCCAGCAGCGGAGAGGGCAGTGGAAACACCATATATTTT. This codes for CASSGEGSGNTIYF.

This clone came up a few times. A far larger clone is off by one base, so a read error is likely. The chain couples TRBV7-3 to TRBJ1-2, with TRBD1 as a possible D gene (5 bases). There are 14 residues in the CDR3. V lost 5 bases, J lost 2 bases, and 12 bases lay in between. Germline assignment: CDR1 SGHTA and CDR2 FQGTGA. The CDR3 nucleotides read TGTGCCAGCAGCCCGGCCGCAGGGAACTATGGCTACACCTTC. It translates to CASSPAAGNYGYTF.

The genes are TRBV10-3 and TRBJ1-2; unclear D gene. With 0 bases removed from V and 7 bases from J, the gap between germline ends came to 6 bases. Germline CDR1 is ENHRY and CDR2 is SYGVKD. This CDR3 has 12 amino acids. CDR3 amino acids: CAISESTVGYTF. The CDR3 DNA sequence: TGTGCCATCAGTGAGTCGACGGTTGGCTACACCTTC.

V usage is TRBV9 and J usage is TRBJ2-3; the D call may be TRBD1 or TRBD2 (5 bases each). CDR1 is SGDLS, CDR2 YYNGEE, per germline. The V and J ends lost 3 bases and 4 bases respectively, with 21 bases between them. The CDR3 has 17 residues. The CDR3 nucleotides read TGTGCCAGCAGCGCCCCAGAGAAGGGGTGGAGGTCAGATACGCAGTATTTT. Protein product: CASSAPEKGWRSDTQYF.

The chain employs TRBV11-3 and TRBJ2-1, with D uncertain. There are 15 residues in the CDR3. Between the trimmed V and J ends, which lost 1 base and 10 bases, there was a span of 17 bases. CDR1 is SGHNT and CDR2 is YENEEA in the germline V gene. CDR3 protein: CASSLGYEVLREQFF. For the CDR3, the DNA is TGTGCCAGCAGCTTAGGATACGAGGTTCTTAGAGAGCAGTTCTTC.

There are many counts of this clone. This chain joins TRBV27 and TRBJ2-3, with no clear D. The germline V and J ends were trimmed by 3 bases and 6 bases, with 7 bases remaining between them. Germline loops: CDR1 MNHEY, CDR2 SMNVEV (reference sequence). The CDR3 has 12 amino acids. The CDR3 sequence is CASSFSRDTQYF. For the CDR3, the DNA is TGTGCCAGCAGTTTTTCAAGGGATACGCAGTATTTT.

The chain uses TRBV7-2 and TRBJ2-3; 7 bases fit TRBD2. Germline V gene lookup returns CDR1 SGHTA and CDR2 FQGNSA. The CDR3 has 15 residues. The junction had 1 base not matched to a gene; V was cut back by 0 bases and J by 1 base. The CDR3 here is CASSLASGGTDTQYF. The CDR3 DNA reads as TGTGCCAGCAGCTTAGCGAGCGGGGGCACAGATACGCAGTATTTT.

This clone was recorded a few times. This chain uses TRBV7-9 with TRBJ1-2; a weak D match, TRBD1 (5 bases). Per germline, CDR1 SEHNR and CDR2 FQNEAQ (reference sequence). The CDR3 loop spans 14 amino acids. The V end lost 5 bases, the J end lost 7 bases, and 17 bases lay between the germline ends. Here the CDR3 reads CASSKGDFVGGYTF. CDR3 coding DNA: TGTGCCAGCAGCAAAGGGGACTTTGTGGGTGGCTACACCTTC.

The V and J genes are TRBV7-8 and TRBJ2-3; D is ambiguous. This CDR3 is built from 16 residues. Germline V CDR1 and CDR2: SGHVS, FQNEAQ. The V end lost 1 base, the J end lost 4 bases, and 15 bases lay between the germline ends. This chain's CDR3 is CASSLEGRVVADTQYF. Written as DNA, the CDR3 is TGTGCCAGCAGCTTAGAAGGAAGAGTTGTCGCAGATACGCAGTATTTT.

This clone has just a few counts. The chain recombines TRBV28 with TRBJ2-7; 8 nucleotides match TRBD1. The ends lost 5 bases at V and 7 bases at J; junction bases unmatched: 10. Germline loops: CDR1 MDHEN, CDR2 SYDVKM. CDR3 length: 14 residues. The DNA of the CDR3 is TGTGCCAGCAGTCGGGACAGGACTCCTCGGGAGCAGTACTTC. Its translation: CASSRDRTPREQYF.

This clone occurred a few times. The chain has TRBV7-9 and TRBJ1-6; D unresolved. The germline V gene has CDR1 SEHNR and CDR2 FQNEAQ (reference sequence). V was trimmed by 1 base and J by 7 bases, leaving 8 bases between them. The CDR3 contains 14 residues. CDR3 residues: CASSLELGNSPLHF. Here the CDR3 DNA reads TGTGCCAGCAGCTTAGAGTTGGGGAATTCACCCCTCCACTTT.

This clone came up a few times. The genes are TRBV29-1 and TRBJ1-4, with D possibly matching TRBD1 (6 bases). This CDR3 has 13 residues. From germline, CDR1 is SQVTM and CDR2 ANQGSEA. V dropped 4 bases and J dropped 3 bases, with 9 bases sitting between them. CDR3 residues: CSVGTVPNEKLFF. DNA for the CDR3: TGCAGCGTTGGGACAGTACCTAATGAAAAACTGTTTTTT.

The J gene is TRBJ2-1, the V gene TRBV10-2, with D unresolved. In germline, CDR1 is WSHSY, CDR2 SAAADI. Trimming removed 4 bases from V and 8 bases from J, with 9 bases in between. This CDR3 comprises 12 residues. DNA of the CDR3: TGCGCCAGCAGTGCCTCTCTCTATGAGCAGTTCTTC. It specifies CASSASLYEQFF.

This clone was observed a handful of times. The chain uses TRBV18 and TRBJ2-6; TRBD1 aligns across 7 bases. V dropped 2 bases and J dropped 4; count of bases not matched to a gene: 2. Germline CDR1 reads KGHSH; CDR2 reads LQKENI. There are 15 residues in the CDR3. The CDR3 DNA reads as TGTGCCAGCTCACCAGACAGGGCAGGGGCCAACGTCCTGACTTTC. Translation: CASSPDRAGANVLTF.

This clone was observed a handful of times. The chain recombines TRBV6-5 with TRBJ2-1; TRBD2 agrees at 8 bases. Germline values: CDR1 MNHEY, CDR2 SVGAGI. V shed 0 bases, J shed 5 bases, and the junction held 6 bases outside the gene matches. The CDR3 is 16 residues long. DNA for the CDR3: TGTGCCAGCAGTTACTCGATGCGGGGGGCGAACAATGAGCAGTTCTTC. Its protein is CASSYSMRGANNEQFF.

V usage is TRBV7-2 and J usage is TRBJ2-1, with D possibly TRBD1 on 5 matching bases. The V gene's germline CDR1 is SGHTA and CDR2 FQGNSA. V was trimmed by 1 base and J by 9 bases, leaving 10 bases between them. The CDR3 extends over 13 amino acids. This CDR3 reads CASSLDWGSEQFF. CDR3 nucleotides: TGTGCCAGCAGCTTAGACTGGGGCAGTGAGCAGTTCTTC.

This clone has ten or more counts. The gene calls are TRBV6-5 and TRBJ1-5, with 10 bases that match TRBD1. This CDR3 has 13 amino acids. V lost 3 bases to trimming and J lost 14 bases; unmatched junction nucleotides: 7. From germline, CDR1 is MNHEY and CDR2 SVGAGI. For the CDR3, the DNA is TGTGCCAGCAGTTATTCTTCTGGGACAGGGGAGCATTTT. Encoded protein: CASSYSSGTGEHF.

This clone was seen a handful of times. The CDR3 loop reads CSVEGASNYGYTF. The CDR3 region has the DNA TGCAGCGTTGAAGGTGCTTCTAACTATGGCTACACCTTC. The V gene is TRBV29-1, the J gene TRBJ1-2; the D is unclear. This CDR3 is built from 13 residues. Germline CDR1 and CDR2: SQVTM and ANQGSEA. The V gene lost 1 base and the J gene lost 0 bases, with 6 bases spanning the gap.

This clone was observed a few times. The chain combines TRBV9 with TRBJ2-3, with TRBD2 matching over 7 bases. The V and J ends lost 1 base and 0 bases, in that order; junction bases with no gene match: 14. CDR1 SGDLS and CDR2 YYNGEE come from the germline V gene. The CDR3 runs 19 residues. The CDR3 here is CASSVYGGGEGGSTDTQYF. The DNA of the CDR3 is TGTGCCAGCAGCGTATATGGCGGGGGAGAAGGAGGGAGCACAGATACGCAGTATTTT.

This clone has just a few counts. The V and J genes are TRBV6-6 and TRBJ2-4, with D tentatively TRBD1 (6 bases). V shed 7 bases and J shed 6 bases, with 7 bases lying between them. The CDR3 spans 11 residues. CDR1 MNHNY and CDR2 SVGAGI come from the germline V gene (reference sequence). The CDR3 DNA is TGTGCCAGCACCAGGGGAAACATTCAGTACTTC. Translation gives CASTRGNIQYF.

The chain has TRBV30 and TRBJ2-3; D call uncertain. Germline CDR1 is GTSNPN and CDR2 is SVGIG (reference sequence). CDR3 length: 13 amino acids. V was shortened by 3 bases and J by 0 bases, with 7 bases between the two germline ends. This CDR3 reads CAWRQPSTDTQYF. DNA of the CDR3: TGTGCCTGGAGGCAACCGAGCACAGATACGCAGTATTTT. The whole variable domain, filled in from reference TRBV30 and TRBJ2-3, reads SQTIHQWPATLVQPVGSPLSLECTVEGTSNPNLYWYRQAAGRGLQLLFYSVGIGQISSEVPQNLSASRPQDRQFILSSKKLLLSDSGFYLCAWRQPSTDTQYFGPGTRLTVL.

The chain combines TRBV18 with TRBJ2-7; D perhaps matches TRBD2 (5 bases). V lost 6 bases to trimming and J lost 5 bases, with 17 bases between them. CDR3 length equals 14 residues. Germline lookup yields CDR1 KGHSH and CDR2 LQKENI. CDR3 amino acids: CASSPPAGIDEQYF. CDR3 coding DNA: TGTGCCAGCTCTCCTCCGGCCGGGATCGACGAGCAGTACTTC.

This rearrangement joins TRBV4-2 to TRBJ1-2; D is uncertain. The ends were cut back, 0 bases at V and 4 bases at J, with 18 bases in the middle. The CDR3 has 17 amino acids. Germline V gene lookup returns CDR1 LGHNA and CDR2 YNFKEQ. For the CDR3, the DNA is TGTGCCAGCAGCCAAGATCGCTCCTCTGGGAGCATCTATGGCTACACCTTC. Amino acid sequence: CASSQDRSSGSIYGYTF.